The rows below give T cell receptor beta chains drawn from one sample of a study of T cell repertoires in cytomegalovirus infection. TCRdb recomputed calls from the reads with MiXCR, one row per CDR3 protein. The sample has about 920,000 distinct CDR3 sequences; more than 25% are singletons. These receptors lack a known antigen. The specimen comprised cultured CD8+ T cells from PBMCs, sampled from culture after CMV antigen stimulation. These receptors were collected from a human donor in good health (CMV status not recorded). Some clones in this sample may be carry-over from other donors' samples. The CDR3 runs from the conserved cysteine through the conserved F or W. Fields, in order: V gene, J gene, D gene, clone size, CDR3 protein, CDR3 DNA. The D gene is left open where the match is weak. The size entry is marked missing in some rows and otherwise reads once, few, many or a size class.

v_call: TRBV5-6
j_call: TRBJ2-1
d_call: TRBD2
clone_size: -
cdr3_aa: CASSSLAGEPYNEQFF
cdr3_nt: TGTGCCAGCAGCTCGCTAGCGGGGGAACCCTACAATGAGCAGTTCTTC

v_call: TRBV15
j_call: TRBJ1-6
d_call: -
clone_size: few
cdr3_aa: CATSPRDKYNSPLHF
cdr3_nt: TGTGCCACCAGTCCTCGGGACAAATATAATTCACCCCTCCACTTT

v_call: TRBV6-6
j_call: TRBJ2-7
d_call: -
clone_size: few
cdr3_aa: CASSLRGRHEQYF
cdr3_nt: TGTGCCAGCAGCCTCCGGGGGCGGCACGAGCAGTACTTC

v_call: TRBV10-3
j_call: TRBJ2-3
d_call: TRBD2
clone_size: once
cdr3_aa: CAISVKRGVSDTQYF
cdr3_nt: TGTGCCATCAGTGTAAAGCGGGGTGTTTCAGATACGCAGTATTTT

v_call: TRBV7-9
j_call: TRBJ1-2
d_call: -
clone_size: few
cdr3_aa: CASRSGTPPESYGYTF
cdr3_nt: TGTGCCAGCAGGTCCGGGACTCCCCCAGAAAGCTATGGCTACACCTTC

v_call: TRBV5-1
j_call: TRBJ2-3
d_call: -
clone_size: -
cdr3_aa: CASSFGYKERTTDTQYF
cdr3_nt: TGCGCCAGCAGCTTTGGTTATAAAGAGCGGACCACAGATACGCAGTATTTT

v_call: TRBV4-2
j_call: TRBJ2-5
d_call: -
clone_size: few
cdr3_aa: CASSRDGKNYQETQYF
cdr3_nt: TGTGCCAGCAGCCGGGACGGGAAAAATTACCAAGAGACCCAGTACTTC

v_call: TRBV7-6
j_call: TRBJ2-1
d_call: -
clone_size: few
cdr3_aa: CASSLEQPSSYNEQFF
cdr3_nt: TGTGCCAGCAGCTTAGAACAGCCGAGCTCCTACAATGAGCAGTTCTTC

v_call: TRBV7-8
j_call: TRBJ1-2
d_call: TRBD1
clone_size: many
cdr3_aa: CASSSGQGGGYGYTF
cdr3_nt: TGTGCCAGCAGCTCTGGACAGGGGGGAGGGTATGGCTACACCTTC

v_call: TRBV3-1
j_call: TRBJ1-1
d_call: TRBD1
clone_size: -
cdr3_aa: CASSNKVLFGTENTEAFF
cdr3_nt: TGTGCCAGCAGCAACAAGGTACTTTTTGGGACAGAGAACACTGAAGCTTTCTTT

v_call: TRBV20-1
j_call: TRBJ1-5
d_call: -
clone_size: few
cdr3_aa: CSASHRYSNQPQHF
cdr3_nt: TGCAGTGCTTCTCACCGTTATAGCAATCAGCCCCAGCATTTT

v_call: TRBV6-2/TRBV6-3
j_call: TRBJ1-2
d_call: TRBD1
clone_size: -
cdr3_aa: CASSYDRTGGNYGYTF
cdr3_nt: TGTGCCAGCAGTTACGATCGGACAGGAGGAAACTATGGCTACACCTTC

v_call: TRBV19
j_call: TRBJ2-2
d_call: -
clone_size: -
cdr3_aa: CASSILESGELFF
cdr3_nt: TGTGCCAGTAGTATTTTGGAGTCCGGGGAGCTGTTTTTT

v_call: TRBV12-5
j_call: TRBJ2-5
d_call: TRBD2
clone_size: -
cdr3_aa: CASGLLSTSRETQYF
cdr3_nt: TGTGCTAGTGGTTTGCTTTCGACTAGCCGGGAGACCCAGTACTTC

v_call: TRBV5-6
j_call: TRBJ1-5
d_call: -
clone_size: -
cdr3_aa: CASSLFRSGNQPQHF
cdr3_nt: TGTGCCAGCAGCTTGTTTCGGTCAGGGAATCAGCCCCAGCATTTT

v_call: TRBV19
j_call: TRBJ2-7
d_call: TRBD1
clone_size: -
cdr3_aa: CASSFGQGLGEQYF
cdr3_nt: TGTGCCAGTAGCTTCGGACAGGGGCTAGGCGAGCAGTACTTC

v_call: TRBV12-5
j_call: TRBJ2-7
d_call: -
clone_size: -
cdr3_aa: CASGISGRPYEQYF
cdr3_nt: TGTGCTAGTGGAATATCGGGACGTCCCTACGAGCAGTACTTC

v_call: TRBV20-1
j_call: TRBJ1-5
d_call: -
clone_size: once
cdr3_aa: CSATWKGVVGNQPQHF
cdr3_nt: TGCAGTGCTACATGGAAGGGAGTGGTGGGGAATCAGCCCCAGCATTTT

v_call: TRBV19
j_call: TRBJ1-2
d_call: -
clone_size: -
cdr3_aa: CAYPYPDYGYTF
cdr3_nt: TGTGCCTACCCCTACCCTGACTATGGCTACACCTTC

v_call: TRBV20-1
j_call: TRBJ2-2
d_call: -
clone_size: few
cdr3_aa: CSALVPSYTGELFF
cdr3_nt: TGCAGTGCTCTGGTCCCTAGCTACACCGGGGAGCTGTTTTTT

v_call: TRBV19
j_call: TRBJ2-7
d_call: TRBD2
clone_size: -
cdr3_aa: CASGTSGGYEQYF
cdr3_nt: TGTGCCAGTGGGACTAGCGGGGGTTACGAGCAGTACTTC

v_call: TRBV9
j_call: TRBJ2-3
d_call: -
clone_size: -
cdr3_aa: CASSVGSGQRLTDTQYF
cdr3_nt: TGTGCCAGCAGCGTAGGGTCGGGGCAGAGACTCACAGATACGCAGTATTTT

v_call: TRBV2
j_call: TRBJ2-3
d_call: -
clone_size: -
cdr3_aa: CASSESGAFTDTQYF
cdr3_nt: TGTGCCAGCAGTGAATCCGGGGCCTTCACAGATACGCAGTATTTT

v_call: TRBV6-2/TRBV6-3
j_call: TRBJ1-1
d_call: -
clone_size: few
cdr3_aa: CASSYGESFTEAFF
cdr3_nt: TGTGCCAGCAGTTACGGGGAGTCCTTTACTGAAGCTTTCTTT

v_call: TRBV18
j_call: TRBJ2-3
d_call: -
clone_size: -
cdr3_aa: CASSLPQGAPDTQYF
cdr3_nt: TGTGCCAGCTCACTCCCACAGGGTGCGCCAGATACGCAGTATTTT

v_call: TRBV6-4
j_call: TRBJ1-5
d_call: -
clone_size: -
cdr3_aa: CASSDSSGRDQPQHF
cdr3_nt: TGTGCCAGCAGTGACTCTTCGGGTCGCGATCAGCCCCAGCATTTT

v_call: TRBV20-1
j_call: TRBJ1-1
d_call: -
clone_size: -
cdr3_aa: CSGGRDTATEAFF
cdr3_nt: TGCAGTGGGGGTAGGGATACGGCAACTGAAGCTTTCTTT

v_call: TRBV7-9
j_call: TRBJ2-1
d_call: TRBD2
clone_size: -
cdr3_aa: CASSFLGLAGDTQFF
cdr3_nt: TGTGCCAGCAGCTTCTTGGGACTAGCGGGGGACACACAGTTCTTC

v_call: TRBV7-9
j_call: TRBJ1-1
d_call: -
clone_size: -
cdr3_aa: CASSPFNGGTEAFF
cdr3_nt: TGTGCCAGCAGTCCATTTAATGGAGGCACTGAAGCTTTCTTT

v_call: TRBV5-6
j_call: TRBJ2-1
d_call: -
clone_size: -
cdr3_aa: CASSAWEQGWSYNEQFF
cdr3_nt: TGTGCCAGCAGCGCTTGGGAACAGGGCTGGTCCTACAATGAGCAGTTCTTC

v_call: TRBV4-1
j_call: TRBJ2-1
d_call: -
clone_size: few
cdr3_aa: CASSPTPTMGREHPKPSSYNEQFF
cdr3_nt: TGCGCCAGCAGCCCGACCCCTACAATGGGCAGGGAGCATCCAAAGCCGAGCTCCTACAATGAGCAGTTCTTC

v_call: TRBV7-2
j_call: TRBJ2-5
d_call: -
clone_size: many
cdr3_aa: CASSYRDVETQYF
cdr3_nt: TGTGCCAGCAGCTACAGGGACGTGGAGACCCAGTACTTC

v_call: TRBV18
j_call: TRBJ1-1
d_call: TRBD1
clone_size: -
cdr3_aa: CASSLGQGSNTEAFF
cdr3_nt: TGTGCCAGCTCACTAGGACAGGGGTCGAACACTGAAGCTTTCTTT

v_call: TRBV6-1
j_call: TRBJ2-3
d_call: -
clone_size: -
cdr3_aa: CASSAVADTQYF
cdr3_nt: TGTGCCAGCAGCGCCGTAGCGGATACGCAGTATTTT